The 25 T cell receptor beta chains listed next were all sequenced from one sample in a study of beta chain features in type 1 diabetes. General study points: Across all four CD4+ subsets, people with type 1 diabetes showed modestly shorter TCRB CDR3s.

These TCRs' antigens remain unknown. cDNA synthesis used the whole RNA isolate, giving expressed TCRB sequences. Repertoires were generated with immunoSEQ multiplex PCR, while TCRdb's copy carries only in-frame clones and drops some. The sample gives a few hundred thousand clones, 14% of which show up once; about 0.015% is in the top ten. Sequences were obtained from naive CD4+ T cells from blood. These receptors were taken from a young man with type 1 diabetes.

V and J are TRBV5-6 and TRBJ2-1, with 9 bases identical to TRBD2. This CDR3 contains 14 residues. From germline, CDR1 is SGHDT and CDR2 YYEEEE. V lost 2 bases, J lost 6 bases, and 3 bases stayed unmatched. This CDR3 reads CASSFQAGGNEQFF. The CDR3, as DNA: TGTGCCAGCAGCTTTCAAGCGGGAGGCAATGAGCAGTTCTTC.

This clone was counted a few times. The chain has TRBV5-4 and TRBJ2-7; 9 positions match TRBD1. Germline assignment: CDR1 SGHNT and CDR2 YYREEE (reference sequence). The CDR3 contains 14 residues. V lost 0 bases to trimming and J lost 2 bases; unmatched junction nucleotides: 0. The CDR3 DNA follows: TGTGCCAGCAGCTTGGGGGACAGGGCCTACGAGCAGTACTTC. It translates to CASSLGDRAYEQYF.

This clone was observed a handful of times. The rearrangement links TRBV30 to TRBJ2-1; no clear D gene. V was clipped by 3 bases and J by 0 bases, with 6 bases between them. The germline CDR1 and CDR2 sequences are GTSNPN and SVGIG (reference sequence). The length of the CDR3 is 13 residues. This CDR3 reads CAWRWSSYNEQFF. The CDR3 DNA sequence: TGTGCCTGGAGGTGGAGCTCCTACAATGAGCAGTTCTTC. Using reference TRBV30 and TRBJ2-1 for the parts outside the CDR3, the full variable domain is SQTIHQWPATLVQPVGSPLSLECTVEGTSNPNLYWYRQAAGRGLQLLFYSVGIGQISSEVPQNLSASRPQDRQFILSSKKLLLSDSGFYLCAWRWSSYNEQFFGPGTRLTVL.

The rearrangement joins TRBV19 to TRBJ2-1; 9 nucleotides align to TRBD2. CDR1 and CDR2 (germline): LNHDA, SQIVND (reference sequence). There are 15 residues in the CDR3. V shed 6 bases, J shed 8 bases, and the junction held 11 bases outside the gene matches. CDR3 region: CASSRTSALGDEQFF. The CDR3, as DNA: TGTGCCAGTAGCCGGACTAGCGCGCTTGGGGATGAGCAGTTCTTC. The complete variable domain, with remaining parts taken from reference TRBV19 and TRBJ2-1, reads DGGITQSPKYLFRKEGQNVTLSCEQNLNHDAMYWYRQDPGQGLRLIYYSQIVNDFQKGDIAEGYSVSREKKESFPLTVTSAQKNPTAFYLCASSRTSALGDEQFFGPGTRLTVL.

The chain recombines TRBV5-1 with TRBJ2-7; D call uncertain. Germline V gives CDR1 SGHRS, CDR2 YFSETQ. There are 13 residues in the CDR3. The V end lost 0 bases, the J end lost 0 bases, and 4 bases lay between the germline ends. CDR3 region: CASSLEHSYEQYF. The CDR3 DNA reads TGCGCCAGCAGCTTGGAACACTCCTACGAGCAGTACTTC.

This clone was seen a handful of times. No DNA is shown, since the ends of the CDR3 on it are uncertain; the CDR3 is the one TCRdb lists. The chain has TRBV4-3 and TRBJ1-2; the table names TRBD1, a call not compared with the DNA. With termini counted, the CDR3 has 17 amino acids. The germline CDR1 and CDR2 sequences are LGHNA and YSLEER. CDR3 sequence reads: CASSQDSGQGRNYGYTF.

The rearrangement uses TRBV5-6 and TRBJ2-1; the match to TRBD2 covers 11 bases. The CDR3 contains 15 residues. Germline lookup yields CDR1 SGHDT and CDR2 YYEEEE. The J segment lost 4 bases and the V segment lost 4 bases, leaving 4 bases of the junction unmatched. The CDR3 region is CASSRTSGSYNEQFF. The CDR3 DNA is TGTGCCAGCAGCCGGACTAGCGGGTCTTACAATGAGCAGTTCTTC.

This clone appeared a few times. The V gene is TRBV2, the J gene TRBJ2-2; a possible D gene is TRBD2 (5 bases). The CDR3 has 14 amino acids. Per germline, CDR1 SNHLY and CDR2 FYNNEI. V lost 3 bases to trimming and J lost 1 base, with 6 bases between them. Here the CDR3 reads CASSERVNTGELFF. The CDR3 DNA reads as TGTGCCAGCAGTGAGCGGGTGAACACCGGGGAGCTGTTTTTT.

This clone showed up just a few times. The J gene is TRBJ2-1, the V gene TRBV14; 12 positions match TRBD1. Trimming removed 0 bases from V and 1 base from J; junction bases left unmatched: 4. The CDR3 is 18 amino acids. Germline V gene data show CDR1 as SGHDN and CDR2 as FVKESK. The CDR3 region has the DNA TGTGCCAGCAGCCAAGACTGGGGACAGGGGGCTTCCTACAATGAGCAGTTCTTC. This encodes CASSQDWGQGASYNEQFF.

This chain uses TRBV19 with TRBJ1-5, with 9 bases identical to TRBD1. J lost 0 bases, V lost 5 bases, and 5 bases had no gene match. This CDR3 has 16 amino acids. The germline gives CDR1 LNHDA, CDR2 SQIVND (reference sequence). The CDR3 region has the DNA TGTGCCAGTAGTGGACAGGGGCCATATAGCAATCAGCCCCAGCATTTT. Translation: CASSGQGPYSNQPQHF.

The chain carries TRBV11-1 and TRBJ2-7; D may be TRBD1 (6 bases). Per germline, CDR1 SGHAT and CDR2 FQDESV (reference sequence). CDR3 length equals 14 residues. The germline V and J ends were trimmed by 3 bases and 3 bases, with 12 bases remaining between them. CDR3: CASSFRGSFYEQYF. CDR3 bases: TGTGCCAGCAGCTTCAGGGGCTCCTTCTACGAGCAGTACTTC.

This chain joins TRBV5-1 and TRBJ1-2; 7 bases line up with TRBD1. The CDR3 covers 14 residues. Looked up from germline, CDR1 is SGHRS and CDR2 is YFSETQ. The V and J ends lost 4 bases and 4 bases, in that order; junction bases with no gene match: 7. CDR3 in DNA: TGCGCCAGCAGCGCCCGACAGGGCGGCTATGGCTACACCTTC. Amino acids: CASSARQGGYGYTF. The whole variable domain, filled in from reference TRBV5-1 and TRBJ1-2, reads KAGVTQTPRYLIKTRGQQVTLSCSPISGHRSVSWYQQTPGQGLQFLFEYFSETQRNKGNFPGRFSGRQFSNSRSEMNVSTLELGDSALYLCASSARQGGYGYTFGSGTRLTVV.

This clone has more than one count but fewer than ten. CDR3 bases: TGTGCCAGCAGTTTAGCCCGCGGGGGGGCCTATGGCTACACCTTC. This codes for CASSLARGGAYGYTF. The chain employs TRBV28 and TRBJ1-2; possible D gene TRBD1, 6 bases. This CDR3 has 15 amino acids. V was cut by 2 bases and J by 4 bases, with 14 bases left in between. Germline V gene data show CDR1 as MDHEN and CDR2 as SYDVKM.

Ten or more counts support this clone. This chain connects TRBV29-1 to TRBJ2-5, with D unresolved. The CDR3 sequence is 12 residues long. Germline-derived CDR1 and CDR2 are SQVTM and ANQGSEA. V gave up 3 bases and J gave up 5 bases, with 10 bases separating them. Written as DNA, the CDR3 is TGCAGCGTTGAGTGGCCGTCGGAGACCCAGTACTTC. Its translation is CSVEWPSETQYF. The variable domain in full, completed from reference TRBV29-1 and TRBJ2-5, reads SAVISQKPSRDICQRGTSLTIQCQVDSQVTMMFWYRQQPGQSLTLIATANQGSEATYESGFVIDKFPISRPNLTFSTLTVSNMSPEDSSIYLCSVEWPSETQYFGPGTRLLVL.

This clone appeared a few times. The V call is TRBV7-3, the J call TRBJ2-1; TRBD2 aligns across 12 bases. This CDR3 spans 15 amino acids. V was pared by 5 bases and J by 9 bases, with 8 bases of the junction left unmatched. Germline CDR1 SGHTA, CDR2 FQGTGA. The CDR3 DNA follows: TGTGCCAGCAGCCACTCTAGCGGGAGGGCCAGTGAGCAGTTCTTC. Amino acids: CASSHSSGRASEQFF.

The J gene is TRBJ2-7, the V gene TRBV9; D gene uncertain. Trimming removed 0 bases from V and 3 bases from J, with 7 bases in between. The CDR3 is made up of 13 amino acids. Germline CDR1 is SGDLS and CDR2 is YYNGEE. The CDR3 DNA follows: TGTGCCAGCAGCGTAGGCTTACTCTACGAGCAGTACTTC. Translated: CASSVGLLYEQYF.

The chain recombines TRBV7-9 with TRBJ2-1; a weak D match, TRBD2 (5 bases). This CDR3 spans 14 amino acids. The V end lost 5 bases, the J end lost 9 bases, and 17 bases lay between the germline ends. CDR1 SEHNR and CDR2 FQNEAQ come from the germline V gene (reference sequence). CDR3 DNA sequence: TGTGCCAGCAGCCCCCGAGGAGGAGCCGGTGAGCAGTTCTTC. Protein product: CASSPRGGAGEQFF.

This clone appeared a few times. This sequence joins TRBV5-1 and TRBJ2-7; D ambiguous. The V gene lost 2 bases and the J gene lost 2 bases, with 8 bases spanning the gap. This CDR3 has 13 amino acids. The germline gives CDR1 SGHRS, CDR2 YFSETQ. CDR3 bases: TGCGCCAGCAGCTTCGAAGGAGCCTACGAGCAGTACTTC. This translates into CASSFEGAYEQYF. Supplemented by reference TRBV5-1 and TRBJ2-7, the full variable domain reads KAGVTQTPRYLIKTRGQQVTLSCSPISGHRSVSWYQQTPGQGLQFLFEYFSETQRNKGNFPGRFSGRQFSNSRSEMNVSTLELGDSALYLCASSFEGAYEQYFGPGTRLTVT.

This clone turned up a few times. The chain employs TRBV27 and TRBJ1-2; possible D gene TRBD1, 5 bases. CDR3 length: 14 amino acids. The V end was cut by 5 bases, the J end by 4 bases, with 14 bases between. CDR1 is MNHEY and CDR2 is SMNVEV in the germline V gene (reference sequence). The CDR3 bases are TGTGCCAGCAGTCCGACAGAGACAAGCTATGGCTACACCTTC. It yields the protein CASSPTETSYGYTF.

The CDR3 region is CASSHGQASSYEQYF. CDR3 coding DNA: TGTGCCAGCAGCCACGGACAGGCAAGCTCCTACGAGCAGTACTTC. The V call is TRBV5-4, the J call TRBJ2-7; 7 bases fit TRBD1. This CDR3 has 15 residues. V was pared by 4 bases and J by 0 bases, with 7 bases of the junction left unmatched. Germline CDR1 reads SGHNT; CDR2 reads YYREEE (reference sequence).

This clone has a handful of counts. The V gene is TRBV7-3, the J gene TRBJ2-3; a weak D match, TRBD2 (5 bases). Looked up from germline, CDR1 is SGHTA and CDR2 is FQGTGA. V was pared by 5 bases and J by 4 bases, with 13 bases between. This CDR3 contains 14 residues. In DNA form, the CDR3 reads TGTGCCAGCAGCGGAACGGGGTGGGCAGATACGCAGTATTTT. Its translation: CASSGTGWADTQYF.

CDR3 DNA sequence: TGTGCCAGCAGCTTAACGGGACAGGGAGAGACCCAGTACTTC. Translated: CASSLTGQGETQYF. The genes are TRBV7-3 and TRBJ2-5; 9 bases map to TRBD1. The CDR3 extends over 14 amino acids. The V gene's germline CDR1 is SGHTA and CDR2 FQGTGA. V shed 0 bases and J 4 bases; nucleotides not matched to a gene: 0.

This clone was observed a handful of times. This chain uses TRBV15 with TRBJ2-1, with TRBD1 identical over 7 bases. CDR3 size: 13 residues. The J segment lost 15 bases and the V segment lost 0 bases, leaving 8 bases of the junction unmatched. Germline V CDR1 and CDR2: LNHNV, YYDKDF (reference sequence). The CDR3 bases are TGTGCCACCAGCAGAGAAGGACAGGCCCTCGCGTTCTTC. Encoded protein: CATSREGQALAFF.

This clone was picked up a small number of times. J is TRBJ2-1 and V is TRBV18, with TRBD1 matching 8 bases. The CDR3 sequence is 16 residues long. CDR1 and CDR2 (germline): KGHSH, LQKENI. V trimming: 6 bases; J trimming: 4 bases; junction bases outside the gene matches: 11. The CDR3 region has the DNA TGTGCCAGCTCTCCGATTACAGGGGGATCTTACAATGAGCAGTTCTTC. This gives the protein CASSPITGGSYNEQFF.

V is TRBV19 and J is TRBJ1-1; 8 nucleotides agree with TRBD1. The V segment lost 5 bases and the J segment 0 bases; nucleotides outside the gene matches: 11. This CDR3 region has 17 residues. Germline loops: CDR1 LNHDA, CDR2 SQIVND (reference sequence). The CDR3 region is CASSFSGTGFLNTEAFF. As DNA, the CDR3 is TGTGCCAGTAGTTTCTCCGGGACAGGCTTCTTGAACACTGAAGCTTTCTTT.